This TCR beta chain was sequenced for a study of T cells in Graves' hyperthyroidism and ophthalmopathy. Study-level results: Blood also contained most expanded thyroid clonotypes above 0.001.

The CDR3 spans 14 residues. The V gene lost 4 bases and the J gene lost 4 bases, with 12 bases spanning the gap. This clonotype was seen repeatedly, ten times or more. The antigen is undetermined. TCR beta CDR3 sequences were amplified from RNA transcripts. In the first-round RT-PCR of the TCR CDR3, the HTBI primer set was used. TCRdb passed the multiplex PCR reads through MiXCR, listing each CDR3 protein once. The data show 450,000 to 550,000 distinct CDR3 sequences, around a quarter seen once. This receptor was taken from a woman between 25 and 40 years old with Graves' ophthalmopathy. Sequencing was performed on blood. The chain carries TRBV12-3 or TRBV12-4 and TRBJ2-3; D uncertain. CDR3 bases: TGTGCCAGCAGTTATGGTCGTTGGTCAGATACGCAGTATTTT. Its translation is CASSYGRWSDTQYF.